A single sample gave rise to the 22 T cell receptor beta chains below, sequenced in a study of cytomegalovirus exposure and HLA in healthy donors. PCR involved 60 Vbeta and 13 Jbeta primers. Generated by immunoSEQ multiplex PCR, the TCRdb table keeps only in-frame clones and is missing some. The data contain about 170,000 clones, 70% to 90% of them singletons. The sequencing sample was made of PBMCs. The receptors here all came from a man in his thirties or forties in good health and CMV-seropositive.

This chain links TRBV7-2 with TRBJ2-1, with a weak D call TRBD2 (6 bases). The CDR3 contains 16 residues. V lost 5 bases to trimming and J lost 2 bases, with 16 bases between them. From germline, CDR1 is SGHTA and CDR2 FQGNSA. In nucleotides, the CDR3 is TGTGCCAGCAGCCAGCACGGGAGTGGTACCTACAATGAGCAGTTCTTC. It is translated as CASSQHGSGTYNEQFF.

The rearrangement joins TRBV11-3 to TRBJ2-2; tentative D call: TRBD2 (6 bases). Germline CDR1 reads SGHNT; CDR2 reads YENEEA. The V and J ends lost 4 bases and 6 bases respectively, with 9 bases between them. The CDR3 runs 13 residues. The CDR3 spells CASSSLAAGELFF. Written as DNA, the CDR3 is TGTGCCAGCAGCTCCTTAGCGGCCGGGGAGCTGTTTTTT.

The chain has TRBV27 and TRBJ2-1, with D tentatively TRBD2 (6 bases). V was cut by 0 bases and J by 9 bases, with 12 bases left in between. Germline CDR1 and CDR2: MNHEY and SMNVEV (reference sequence). CDR3 length: 14 residues. CDR3 amino acids: CASSLSMGLGEQFF. The CDR3 nucleotides are TGTGCCAGCAGTTTATCGATGGGACTCGGTGAGCAGTTCTTC.

This rearrangement joins TRBV7-8 to TRBJ1-1; weak D call: TRBD1 (6 bases). Trimming took off 2 bases at V and 1 base at J, with 17 bases between the two ends. The CDR3 is made up of 17 amino acids. Germline V gene lookup returns CDR1 SGHVS and CDR2 FQNEAQ. The CDR3 DNA follows: TGTGCCAGCAGCTTAAGGAGGACCCTCAGGGGGAACACTGAAGCTTTCTTT. Its translation is CASSLRRTLRGNTEAFF.

The V and J genes are TRBV14 and TRBJ2-1; TRBD2 agrees at 11 bases. This CDR3 region has 18 residues. V lost 4 bases, J lost 7 bases, and 15 bases stayed unmatched. Germline V CDR1 and CDR2: SGHDN, FVKESK. The DNA for the CDR3 is TGTGCCAGCAGCCCCCGGGGTAGCGGGAGGGCCCTTGGGAATGAGCAGTTCTTC. Translating gives CASSPRGSGRALGNEQFF. Full variable domain (missing parts from reference TRBV14 and TRBJ2-1): EAGVTQFPSHSVIEKGQTVTLRCDPISGHDNLYWYRRVMGKEIKFLLHFVKESKQDESGMPNNRFLAERTGGTYSTLKVQPAELEDSGVYFCASSPRGSGRALGNEQFFGPGTRLTVL.

This chain's CDR3 is CASSLEQISGNTIYF. In DNA form, the CDR3 reads TGTGCCAGCAGCTTAGAACAGATTTCTGGAAACACCATATATTTT. The chain carries TRBV11-3 and TRBJ1-3; D uncertain. Trimming took 0 bases from V and 1 from J, leaving 7 bases between them. The CDR3 contains 15 residues. CDR1 and CDR2 (germline): SGHNT, YENEEA. The full variable domain, completed using reference TRBV11-3 and TRBJ1-3, is EAGVVQSPRYKIIEKKQPVAFWCNPISGHNTLYWYLQNLGQGPELLIRYENEEAVDDSQLPKDRFSAERLKGVDSTLKIQPAELGDSAVYLCASSLEQISGNTIYFGEGSWLTVV.

This chain joins TRBV2 and TRBJ2-2, with 8 bases fitting TRBD2. The CDR3 is 17 amino acids. Germline-derived CDR1 and CDR2 are SNHLY and FYNNEI. Trimming took 5 bases from V and 1 from J; bases not matched to a gene: 9. The CDR3 reads CASSPSRSGGNTGELFF. Here the CDR3 DNA reads TGTGCCAGCAGTCCAAGCCGGAGCGGGGGGAACACCGGGGAGCTGTTTTTT.

V is TRBV6-5 and J is TRBJ1-2; no firm D call. This CDR3 is built from 14 residues. The germline V gene has CDR1 MNHEY and CDR2 SVGAGI. The V and J ends lost 4 bases and 7 bases respectively, with 16 bases between them. The CDR3 reads CASSSTYGLPGYTF. For the CDR3, the DNA is TGTGCCAGCAGTTCCACCTACGGTCTACCTGGCTACACCTTC.

This chain joins TRBV19 and TRBJ2-3; D may be TRBD1 (5 bases). This CDR3 contains 12 residues. The germline CDR1 and CDR2 sequences are LNHDA and SQIVND (reference sequence). V gave up 5 bases and J gave up 8 bases, with 11 bases separating them. The CDR3 nucleotides read TGTGCCAGTAGTTGGGTAGGGGCTACGCAGTATTTT. This gives the protein CASSWVGATQYF.

This clone was seen a few times. The CDR3 reads CASSVPAGGGEQYF. The CDR3 coding sequence is TGTGCCAGCAGTGTGCCAGCGGGAGGCGGGGAGCAGTACTTC. J is TRBJ2-7 and V is TRBV6-1; TRBD2 matches at 9 bases. V shed 4 bases and J 7 bases; nucleotides not matched to a gene: 8. Germline V gene sequence: CDR1 MNHNS, CDR2 SASEGT. The CDR3 loop spans 14 amino acids.

The genes are TRBV7-2 and TRBJ2-7, with TRBD1 matching 7 bases. CDR1 SGHTA and CDR2 FQGNSA come from the germline V gene. This CDR3 comprises 14 residues. Losses at the gene ends were 5 bases for V and 0 bases for J; bases not matched to a gene: 4. Here the CDR3 reads CASSPGQSSYEQYF. In DNA form, the CDR3 reads TGTGCCAGCAGCCCGGGACAGAGCTCCTACGAGCAGTACTTC.

The CDR3 nucleotides read TGTGCCAGCAGCGTAGAGGATCTATACACCGGGGAGCTGTTTTTT. Its translation is CASSVEDLYTGELFF. J is TRBJ2-2 and V is TRBV5-8; no reliable D call. Germline V CDR1 and CDR2: SGHTS, YDEGEE. V shed 4 bases and J shed 3 bases, with 13 bases lying between them. This CDR3 has 15 residues.

This sequence joins TRBV4-3 and TRBJ2-2, with 7 positions matching TRBD2. Per the germline V gene, CDR1 is LGHNA and CDR2 is YSLEER. V shed 1 base, J shed 2 bases, and the junction held 10 bases outside the gene matches. The CDR3 covers 18 residues. DNA for the CDR3: TGCGCCAGCAGCCAAGCATTGAGCGGGATCGAAAACACCGGGGAGCTGTTTTTT. It is translated as CASSQALSGIENTGELFF.

The gene calls are TRBV9 and TRBJ2-5; D ambiguous. CDR1 and CDR2 (germline): SGDLS, YYNGEE. Trimming took 0 bases from V and 3 from J, leaving 9 bases between them. The CDR3 extends over 14 amino acids. This CDR3 is CASSVDRTKETQYF. CDR3 sequence (DNA): TGTGCCAGCAGCGTAGATAGAACGAAAGAGACCCAGTACTTC.

This clone was detected only once. V is TRBV7-2 and J is TRBJ1-2; TRBD1 matches at 10 bases. CDR3 size: 20 residues. Germline lookup yields CDR1 SGHTA and CDR2 FQGNSA. V lost 0 bases to trimming and J lost 4 bases; unmatched junction nucleotides: 17. CDR3 loop: CASSLAPRTDRGLGLYGYTF. CDR3 nucleotide sequence: TGTGCCAGCAGCTTAGCCCCCCGAACCGACAGGGGGCTAGGGCTCTATGGCTACACCTTC. Using reference TRBV7-2 and TRBJ1-2 for the parts outside the CDR3, the full variable domain is GAGVSQSPSNKVTEKGKDVELRCDPISGHTALYWYRQSLGQGLEFLIYFQGNSAPDKSGLPSDRFSAERTGGSVSTLTIQRTQQEDSAVYLCASSLAPRTDRGLGLYGYTFGSGTRLTVV.

The CDR3 bases are TGTGCCAGCAGCCCGTGGACAGGGGATGGGTACTATGGCTACACCTTC. Translation gives CASSPWTGDGYYGYTF. This chain connects TRBV5-4 to TRBJ1-2, with TRBD1 matching over 9 bases. CDR1 is SGHNT, CDR2 YYREEE, per germline (reference sequence). This CDR3 has 16 amino acids. J lost 3 bases, V lost 4 bases, and 10 bases had no gene match.

This chain connects TRBV4-3 to TRBJ2-5; weak D call: TRBD1 (6 bases). Germline CDR1 reads LGHNA; CDR2 reads YSLEER. The CDR3 runs to 16 residues. V lost 1 base and J 4 bases, leaving 16 bases between the germline ends. CDR3 DNA: TGCGCCAGCAGCCAAGTTATAGACAGGCCGCCAGAGACCCAGTACTTC. It is translated as CASSQVIDRPPETQYF.

The V gene is TRBV4-3, the J gene TRBJ1-6; D is unresolved. The CDR3 sequence is 14 residues long. CDR1 LGHNA and CDR2 YSLEER come from the germline V gene. V was cut by 4 bases and J by 7 bases, with 11 bases left in between. CDR3 amino acids: CASSPLPRNSPLHF. The CDR3 nucleotides read TGCGCCAGCAGCCCTCTCCCGAGGAATTCACCCCTCCACTTT.

The chain is built from TRBV19 and TRBJ2-3; 7 bases fit TRBD2. V shed 6 bases and J 4 bases; nucleotides not matched to a gene: 10. This CDR3 is built from 15 residues. CDR1 and CDR2 (germline): LNHDA, SQIVND (reference sequence). This CDR3 reads CASRDVAGVADTQYF. The CDR3 DNA reads as TGTGCCAGTAGAGACGTGGCGGGAGTTGCAGATACGCAGTATTTT. Full variable domain (missing parts from reference TRBV19 and TRBJ2-3): DGGITQSPKYLFRKEGQNVTLSCEQNLNHDAMYWYRQDPGQGLRLIYYSQIVNDFQKGDIAEGYSVSREKKESFPLTVTSAQKNPTAFYLCASRDVAGVADTQYFGPGTRLTVL.

This clone turned up a few times. The chain joins TRBV6-1 to TRBJ1-4; 7 nucleotides align to TRBD1. V dropped 7 bases and J dropped 5; count of bases not matched to a gene: 7. CDR1 and CDR2 from the germline V gene are MNHNS and SASEGT. The CDR3 is 14 amino acids. In DNA form, the CDR3 reads TGTGCCAGCATAAGCACAGGGGCAAATGAAAAACTGTTTTTT. Protein product: CASISTGANEKLFF.

The V gene is TRBV29-1, the J gene TRBJ2-1, with 8 bases that match TRBD2. Unmatched junction bases numbered 2, after V lost 5 bases and J lost 2 bases. The CDR3 loop spans 13 amino acids. CDR1 and CDR2 (germline): SQVTM, ANQGSEA. Here the CDR3 DNA reads TGCAGCGTTCCGGGACTAGCCTACAATGAGCAGTTCTTC. It is translated as CSVPGLAYNEQFF.

The chain uses TRBV7-3 and TRBJ2-3; 10 nucleotides match TRBD2. Germline V gene lookup returns CDR1 SGHTA and CDR2 FQGTGA. This CDR3 has 14 amino acids. Unmatched junction bases numbered 5, after V lost 6 bases and J lost 5 bases. DNA for the CDR3: TGTGCCAGCAGTTCAAGACTAGCGGGAGATACGCAGTATTTT. It encodes CASSSRLAGDTQYF.